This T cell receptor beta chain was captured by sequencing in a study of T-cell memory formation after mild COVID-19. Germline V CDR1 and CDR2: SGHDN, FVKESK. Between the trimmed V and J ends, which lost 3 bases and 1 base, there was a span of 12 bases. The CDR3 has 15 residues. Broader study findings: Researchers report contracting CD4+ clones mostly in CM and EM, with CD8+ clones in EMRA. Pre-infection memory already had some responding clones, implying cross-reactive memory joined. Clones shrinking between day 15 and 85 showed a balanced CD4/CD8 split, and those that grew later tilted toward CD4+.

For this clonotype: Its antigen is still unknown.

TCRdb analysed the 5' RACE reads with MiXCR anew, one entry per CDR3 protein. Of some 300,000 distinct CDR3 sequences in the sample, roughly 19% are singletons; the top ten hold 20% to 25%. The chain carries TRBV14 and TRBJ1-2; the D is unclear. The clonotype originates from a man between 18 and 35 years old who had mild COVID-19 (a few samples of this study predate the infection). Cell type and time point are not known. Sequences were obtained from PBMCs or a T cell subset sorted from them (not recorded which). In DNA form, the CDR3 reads TGTGCCAGCAGCCACCCTAGTGCCGTTAACTATGGCTACACCTTC. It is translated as CASSHPSAVNYGYTF.